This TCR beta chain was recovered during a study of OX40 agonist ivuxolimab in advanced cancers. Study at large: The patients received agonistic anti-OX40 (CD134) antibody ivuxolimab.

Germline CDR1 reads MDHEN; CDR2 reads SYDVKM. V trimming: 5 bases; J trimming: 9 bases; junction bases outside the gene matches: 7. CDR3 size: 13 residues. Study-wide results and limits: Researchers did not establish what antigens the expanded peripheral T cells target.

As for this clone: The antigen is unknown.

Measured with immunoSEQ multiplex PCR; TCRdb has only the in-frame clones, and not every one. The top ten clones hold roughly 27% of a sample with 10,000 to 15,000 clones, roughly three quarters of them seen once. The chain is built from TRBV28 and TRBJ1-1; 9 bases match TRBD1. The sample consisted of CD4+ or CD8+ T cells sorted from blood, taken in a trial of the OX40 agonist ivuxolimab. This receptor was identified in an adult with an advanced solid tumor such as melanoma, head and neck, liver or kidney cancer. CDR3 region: CASSPGQGLKAFF. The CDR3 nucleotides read TGTGCCAGCAGTCCGGGACAGGGTCTTAAAGCTTTCTTT. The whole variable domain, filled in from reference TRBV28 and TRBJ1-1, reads DVKVTQSSRYLVKRTGEKVFLECVQDMDHENMFWYRQDPGLGLRLIYFSYDVKMKEKGDIPEGYSVSREKKERFSLILESASTNQTSMYLCASSPGQGLKAFFGQGTRLTVV.